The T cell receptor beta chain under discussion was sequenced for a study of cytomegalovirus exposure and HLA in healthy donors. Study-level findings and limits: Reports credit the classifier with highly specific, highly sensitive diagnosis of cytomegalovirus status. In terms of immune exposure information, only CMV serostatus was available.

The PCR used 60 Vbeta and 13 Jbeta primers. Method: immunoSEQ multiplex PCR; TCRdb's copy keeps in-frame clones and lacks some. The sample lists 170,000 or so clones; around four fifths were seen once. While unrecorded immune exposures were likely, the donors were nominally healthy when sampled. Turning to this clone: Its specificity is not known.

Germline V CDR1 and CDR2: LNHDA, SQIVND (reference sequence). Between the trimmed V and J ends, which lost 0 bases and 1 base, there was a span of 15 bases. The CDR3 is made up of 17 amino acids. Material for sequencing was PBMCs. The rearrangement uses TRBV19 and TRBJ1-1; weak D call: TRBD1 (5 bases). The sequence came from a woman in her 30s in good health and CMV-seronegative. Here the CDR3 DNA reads TGTGCCAGTAGTATAGATCGTGTAGGGGTCTGGAACACTGAAGCTTTCTTT. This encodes CASSIDRVGVWNTEAFF.